This T cell receptor (beta chain) was sequenced in a study of cytomegalovirus exposure and HLA in healthy donors. Findings and caveats of the study: Generally TCR sequences proved uncommon, though certain public TCRs appeared in numerous donors.

The PCR ran on 60 Vbeta and 13 Jbeta primers. Measured with immunoSEQ multiplex PCR; TCRdb has only the in-frame clones, and not every one. This sample has about 160,000 clones, with 79% found just once. CDR1 SGHNT and CDR2 YENEEA come from the germline V gene. The CDR3 totals 13 residues. Trimming took 11 bases from V and 3 from J; bases not matched to a gene: 7. Concerning this clone itself: Its antigen is not identified.

The genes are TRBV11-3 and TRBJ1-5, with TRBD1 identical over 7 bases. Sequences were obtained from PBMCs. This TCR was recovered from a man aged 40-50 years in good health and CMV-seronegative. The CDR3 DNA reads as TGTGCCGCGGAGGACAGGATCAATCAGCCCCAGCATTTT. This encodes CAAEDRINQPQHF.